This T cell receptor beta chain was obtained from a study of TIL therapy for anti-PD-1-resistant metastatic lung cancer. Study-level information: Median tumor PD-L1 proportion score was about 6%.

General study points: This highly selected cohort may not generalize to typical lung cancer patients. TIL cultures after expansion showed higher clonality and lower diversity than baseline tumor (median about 6% vs 30%). Many TIL product clones were absent from baseline tumor, suggesting clonal contraction.

Sequencing used immunoSEQ v3. Some clones are missing from TCRdb's copy, which holds only in-frame ones; the method was immunoSEQ multiplex PCR. The sample consists of around 6,000 clones, about 60% of them appearing once. The sample holds a few counts of this clone. Its antigen remains unknown. The CDR3 length is 15 residues. Trimming left V 1 base short and J 2 bases short, with 9 bases between. Per the germline V gene, CDR1 is MGHRA and CDR2 is YSYEKL. The time point is: pre-treatment sample, taken before nivolumab and TIL therapy. Pleural nodules or supraclavicular lymph nodes made up most of the excised metastases sampled.

The chain employs TRBV4-1 and TRBJ1-3; D gene unclear. Sample: tumor tissue, taken at baseline. The origin of this receptor is a person aged 25-79 years with non-small cell lung cancer. DNA for the CDR3: TGCGCCAGCAGCCAAGGGCCCAATCCTGGAAACACCATATATTTT. This gives the protein CASSQGPNPGNTIYF.